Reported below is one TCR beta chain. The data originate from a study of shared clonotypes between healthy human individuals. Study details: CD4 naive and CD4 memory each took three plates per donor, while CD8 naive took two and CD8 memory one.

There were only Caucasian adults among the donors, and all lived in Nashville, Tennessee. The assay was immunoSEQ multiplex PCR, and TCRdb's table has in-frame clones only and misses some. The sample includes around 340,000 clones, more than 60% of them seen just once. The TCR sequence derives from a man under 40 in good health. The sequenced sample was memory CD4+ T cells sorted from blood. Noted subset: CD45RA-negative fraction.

As DNA, the CDR3 is TGTGCCAGTAGCCCGGACAGGGAATTACTCGGCTACACCTTC. Protein: CASSPDRELLGYTF. The rearrangement joins TRBV19 to TRBJ1-2, with TRBD1 identical over 8 bases. The J segment lost 8 bases and the V segment lost 6 bases, leaving 11 bases of the junction unmatched. Germline V gene lookup returns CDR1 LNHDA and CDR2 SQIVND (reference sequence). The CDR3 contains 14 residues.